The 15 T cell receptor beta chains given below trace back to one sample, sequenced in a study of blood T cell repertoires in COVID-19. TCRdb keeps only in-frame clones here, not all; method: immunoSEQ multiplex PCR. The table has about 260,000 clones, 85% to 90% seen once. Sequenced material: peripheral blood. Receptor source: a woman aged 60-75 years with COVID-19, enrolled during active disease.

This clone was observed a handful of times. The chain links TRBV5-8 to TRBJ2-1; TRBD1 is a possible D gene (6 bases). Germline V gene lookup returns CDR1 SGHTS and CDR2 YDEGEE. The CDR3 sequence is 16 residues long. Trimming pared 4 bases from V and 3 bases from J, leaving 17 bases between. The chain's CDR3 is CASSLSSRGNYNEQFF. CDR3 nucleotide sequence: TGTGCCAGCAGCCTTTCTTCCAGGGGTAACTACAATGAGCAGTTCTTC.

The chain's CDR3 is CASSQFGLTGSEEKLFF. The CDR3 DNA sequence: TGTGCCAGCAGCCAATTCGGACTGACAGGGTCGGAAGAAAAACTGTTTTTT. The chain has TRBV3-1 (or the pseudogene TRBV3-2) and TRBJ1-4, with 7 bases aligning to TRBD1. The CDR3 is 17 amino acids. Germline CDR1 LGHDT, CDR2 YNNKEL (reference sequence). The trim removed 2 bases at V and 8 bases at J, leaving 14 bases unmatched.

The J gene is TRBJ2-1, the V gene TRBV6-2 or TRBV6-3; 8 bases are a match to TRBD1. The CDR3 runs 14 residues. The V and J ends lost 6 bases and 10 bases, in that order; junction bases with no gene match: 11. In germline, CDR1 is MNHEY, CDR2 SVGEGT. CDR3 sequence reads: CASSPDRGYGEQFF. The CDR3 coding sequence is TGTGCCAGCAGCCCTGACAGGGGTTACGGGGAGCAGTTCTTC.

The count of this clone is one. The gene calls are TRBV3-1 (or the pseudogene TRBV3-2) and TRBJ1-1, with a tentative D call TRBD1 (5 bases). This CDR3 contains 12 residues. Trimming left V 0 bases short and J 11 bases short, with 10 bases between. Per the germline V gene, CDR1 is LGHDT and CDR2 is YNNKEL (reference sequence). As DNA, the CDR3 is TGTGCCAGCAGCCAAGAAGCAGGGTTGGCTTTCTTT. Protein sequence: CASSQEAGLAFF.

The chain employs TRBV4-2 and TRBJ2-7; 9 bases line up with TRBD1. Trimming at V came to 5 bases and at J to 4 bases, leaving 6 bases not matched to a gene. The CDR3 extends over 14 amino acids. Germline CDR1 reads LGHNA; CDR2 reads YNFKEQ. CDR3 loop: CASSSRTGEYEQYF. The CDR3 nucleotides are TGTGCCAGCAGCTCCCGGACAGGGGAGTACGAGCAGTACTTC.

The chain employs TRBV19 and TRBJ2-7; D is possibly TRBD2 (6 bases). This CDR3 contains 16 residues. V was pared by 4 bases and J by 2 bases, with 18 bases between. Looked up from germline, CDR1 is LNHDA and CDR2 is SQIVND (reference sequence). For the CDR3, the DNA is TGTGCCAGTAGTACCCGAACCGGGACTGGGACCTACGAGCAGTACTTC. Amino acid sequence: CASSTRTGTGTYEQYF. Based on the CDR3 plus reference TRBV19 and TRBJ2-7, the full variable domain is DGGITQSPKYLFRKEGQNVTLSCEQNLNHDAMYWYRQDPGQGLRLIYYSQIVNDFQKGDIAEGYSVSREKKESFPLTVTSAQKNPTAFYLCASSTRTGTGTYEQYFGPGTRLTVT.

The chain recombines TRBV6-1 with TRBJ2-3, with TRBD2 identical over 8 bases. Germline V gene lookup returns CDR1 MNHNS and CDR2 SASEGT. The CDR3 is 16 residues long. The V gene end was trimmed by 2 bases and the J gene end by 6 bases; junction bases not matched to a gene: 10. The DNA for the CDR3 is TGTGCCAGCAGTGAATGGTCGGGAGGGCTGCAGGATACGCAGTATTTT. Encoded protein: CASSEWSGGLQDTQYF.

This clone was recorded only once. The CDR3 is CASRSHGANEKLFF. In nucleotides, the CDR3 is TGTGCCAGCAGGTCCCATGGAGCTAATGAAAAACTGTTTTTT. The chain is built from TRBV27 and TRBJ1-4; D is undetermined. Germline assignment: CDR1 MNHEY and CDR2 SMNVEV (reference sequence). The V and J ends lost 6 bases and 3 bases respectively, with 11 bases between them. CDR3 length: 14 residues.

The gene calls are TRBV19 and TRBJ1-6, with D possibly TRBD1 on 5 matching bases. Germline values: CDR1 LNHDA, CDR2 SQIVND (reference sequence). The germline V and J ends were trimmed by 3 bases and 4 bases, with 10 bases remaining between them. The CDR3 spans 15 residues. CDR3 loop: CASSIYGGYNSPLHF. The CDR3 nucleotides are TGTGCCAGTAGTATCTACGGGGGATATAATTCACCCCTCCACTTT. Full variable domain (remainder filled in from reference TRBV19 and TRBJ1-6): DGGITQSPKYLFRKEGQNVTLSCEQNLNHDAMYWYRQDPGQGLRLIYYSQIVNDFQKGDIAEGYSVSREKKESFPLTVTSAQKNPTAFYLCASSIYGGYNSPLHFGNGTRLTVT.

Written as DNA, the CDR3 is TGTGCCACCAGTGGGGGGACTAATCCCGACGAGCAGTACTTC. This gives the protein CATSGGTNPDEQYF. This chain links TRBV24-1 with TRBJ2-7, with TRBD2 matching 7 bases. The germline gives CDR1 KGHDR, CDR2 SFDVKD. Trimming at V came to 5 bases and at J to 5 bases, leaving 8 bases not matched to a gene. CDR3 length: 14 amino acids.

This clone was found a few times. This chain's CDR3 is CASSMGRSGRSLETQYF. The CDR3 nucleotides are TGTGCCAGTAGTATGGGTCGGAGCGGGAGGTCGCTGGAGACCCAGTACTTC. This rearrangement joins TRBV19 to TRBJ2-5, with TRBD2 identical over 9 bases. Germline V gene sequence: CDR1 LNHDA, CDR2 SQIVND (reference sequence). The CDR3 sequence is 17 residues long. After removal of 3 bases from V and 5 bases from J, the junction contained 13 bases not matched to a gene.

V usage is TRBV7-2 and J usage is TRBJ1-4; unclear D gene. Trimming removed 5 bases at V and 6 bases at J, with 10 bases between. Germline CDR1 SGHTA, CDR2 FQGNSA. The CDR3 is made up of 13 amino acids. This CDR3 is CASSGRSYEKLFF. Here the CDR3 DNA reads TGTGCCAGCAGCGGCCGAAGTTATGAAAAACTGTTTTTT.

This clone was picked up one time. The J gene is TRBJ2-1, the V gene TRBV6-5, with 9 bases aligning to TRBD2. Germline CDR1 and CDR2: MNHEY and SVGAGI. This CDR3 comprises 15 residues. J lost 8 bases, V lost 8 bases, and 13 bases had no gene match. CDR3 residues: CASAAGSGSTYEQFF. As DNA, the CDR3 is TGTGCCAGCGCGGCGGGTAGCGGGAGTACTTATGAGCAGTTCTTC.

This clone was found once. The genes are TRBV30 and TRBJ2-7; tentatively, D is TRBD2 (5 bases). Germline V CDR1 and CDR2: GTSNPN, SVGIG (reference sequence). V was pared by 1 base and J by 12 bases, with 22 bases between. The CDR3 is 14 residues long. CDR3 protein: CAWSGGGDRVLMYF. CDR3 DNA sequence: TGTGCCTGGAGTGGCGGAGGAGACCGGGTACTGATGTACTTC.

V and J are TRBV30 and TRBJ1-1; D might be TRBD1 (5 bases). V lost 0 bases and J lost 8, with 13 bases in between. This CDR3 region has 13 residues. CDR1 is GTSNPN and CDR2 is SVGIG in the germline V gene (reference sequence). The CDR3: CAWSVTRVPEAFF. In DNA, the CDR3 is TGTGCCTGGAGTGTAACCAGGGTCCCCGAAGCTTTCTTT.